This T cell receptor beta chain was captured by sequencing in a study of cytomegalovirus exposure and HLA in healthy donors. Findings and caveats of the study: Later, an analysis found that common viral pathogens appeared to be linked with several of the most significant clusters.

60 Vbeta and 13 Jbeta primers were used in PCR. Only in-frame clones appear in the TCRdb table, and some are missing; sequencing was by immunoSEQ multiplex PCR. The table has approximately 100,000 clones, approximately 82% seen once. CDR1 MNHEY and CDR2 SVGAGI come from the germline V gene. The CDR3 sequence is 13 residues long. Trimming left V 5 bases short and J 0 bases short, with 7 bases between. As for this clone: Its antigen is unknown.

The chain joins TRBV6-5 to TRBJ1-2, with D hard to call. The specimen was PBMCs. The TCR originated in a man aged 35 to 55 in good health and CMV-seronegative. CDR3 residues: CASSEGANYGYTF. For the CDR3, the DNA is TGTGCCAGCAGTGAAGGAGCTAACTATGGCTACACCTTC.